A single sample gave rise to the 18 T cell receptor beta chains below, sequenced in a study of CD8+CD57+ T cells in acquired aplastic anemia. Sequencing involved patients with CD8+CD57+ cell expansion previously shown by flow cytometry. TCR beta VDJ and CDR3 profiling used genomic DNA as template. TCRdb re-called the reads with MiXCR, one entry per CDR3 protein. The sample lists about 190,000 distinct CDR3 sequences, roughly half seen once, with over 7.5% in the top ten. Sequencing was carried out using sorted CD4+, CD8+, or CD8+CD57+ T cells (not recorded which) from PBMCs. The receptors shown here come from a human donor with aplastic anemia.

A remark on this clonotype: Because it lacks the conserved phenylalanine or tryptophan at the end, this CDR3 is likely a read error. The V call is TRBV19, the J call TRBJ1-5; TRBD1 aligns across 7 bases. The CDR3 is 15 residues long. After removal of 5 bases from V and 7 bases from J, the junction contained 11 bases not matched to a gene. Germline V CDR1 and CDR2: LNHDA, SQIVND (reference sequence). The CDR3 nucleotides read TGTGCCAGTAGTGATCAGGGGGGGGGCAGACAGCCCCAGCATCTT. Its protein product is CASSDQGGGRQPQHL.

This clonotype was counted many times. The chain uses TRBV11-2 and TRBJ2-1; D is unclear. The CDR3 spans 13 residues. The V end was cut by 5 bases, the J end by 4 bases, with 9 bases between. CDR1 and CDR2 (germline): SGHAT, FQNNGV. CDR3 in DNA: TGTGCCAGCAGCCGAGAAATATACAATGAGCAGTTCTTC. It yields the protein CASSREIYNEQFF.

As regards this clonotype: A much larger clonotype is one base distant, so this may be a read error. This sequence joins TRBV12-3 or TRBV12-4 and TRBJ2-6; D gene uncertain. The CDR3 totals 15 residues. CDR3 in amino acids: CASSFVRSGTNVLTF. The DNA of the CDR3 is TGTGCCAGCAGTTTTGTGCGCTCTGGGACCAACGTCCTGACTTTC.

This clonotype has ten or more counts. The V and J genes are TRBV14 and TRBJ1-1; tentatively, D is TRBD1 (6 bases). V dropped 3 bases and J dropped 6 bases, with 11 bases sitting between them. Germline CDR1 SGHDN, CDR2 FVKESK. The CDR3 length is 13 residues. The CDR3 spells CASSHGGFAEAFF. The CDR3 bases are TGTGCCAGCAGCCATGGGGGCTTCGCTGAAGCTTTCTTT.

This clonotype showed up just a few times. The rearrangement uses TRBV7-6 and TRBJ1-3; D is ambiguous. Germline CDR1 and CDR2: SGHVS and FNYEAQ. Trimming removed 0 bases at V and 1 base at J, with 4 bases between. The CDR3 is 14 residues long. DNA of the CDR3: TGTGCCAGCAGCTTAGCCAGGTCTGGAAACACCATATATTTT. Translating it yields CASSLARSGNTIYF.

This clonotype was recorded at least ten times. The chain carries TRBV10-3 and TRBJ1-1; D is unresolved. This CDR3 is 14 amino acids long. The germline CDR1 and CDR2 sequences are ENHRY and SYGVKD. Trimming shortened V by 6 bases and J by 3 bases, and 14 bases separated the two germline ends. DNA of the CDR3: TGTGCCATCAGGGCCCGGACCGACGACACTGAAGCTTTCTTT. Translating gives CAIRARTDDTEAFF.

This sequence joins TRBV10-1 and TRBJ1-5; 7 nucleotides align to TRBD1. With V trimmed by 3 bases and J by 4 bases, 3 bases remained unmatched. The V gene's germline CDR1 is WNHNN and CDR2 SYGVQD (reference sequence). The CDR3 contains 14 residues. For the CDR3, the DNA is TGCGCCAGCAGTGACGGGGACAGAAATCAGCCCCAGCATTTT. Its protein is CASSDGDRNQPQHF.

For this clonotype: A much bigger clone sits one base away, suggesting this may be a read error. The chain carries TRBV5-1 and TRBJ1-1; D not resolved. CDR3 size: 13 residues. The V end lost 6 bases, the J end lost 3 bases, and 12 bases lay between the germline ends. Germline V gene data show CDR1 as SGHRS and CDR2 as YFSETQ. This chain's CDR3 is CASTWAEDTEAFF. The CDR3 region has the DNA TGCGCCAGCACTTGGGCGGAGGACACTGAAGCTTTCTTT.

The sample holds many counts of this clonotype. This chain uses TRBV19 with TRBJ1-1; D remains ambiguous. CDR1 LNHDA and CDR2 SQIVND come from the germline V gene (reference sequence). Trimming pared 9 bases from V and 0 bases from J, leaving 14 bases between. The CDR3 consists of 14 residues. CDR3 DNA: TGTGCCAGCCGGAAGTCTGGGATGAACACTGAAGCTTTCTTT. It codes for CASRKSGMNTEAFF.

With regard to this clonotype: This clone may be a read error of a much larger clone one base away. J is TRBJ2-3 and V is TRBV10-3; 8 bases match TRBD1. Germline V gives CDR1 ENHRY, CDR2 SYGVKD. The junction had 5 bases not matched to a gene; V was cut back by 4 bases and J by 5 bases. The length of the CDR3 is 14 residues. In DNA, the CDR3 is TGTGCCATCAGTGTCAGGGGGCAAGGAGATACGCAGTATTTT. As protein: CAISVRGQGDTQYF.

V usage is TRBV10-3 and J usage is TRBJ2-7, with 7 bases aligning to TRBD1. Germline V gene sequence: CDR1 ENHRY, CDR2 SYGVKD. The CDR3 runs to 15 residues. Germline trimming cut 2 bases from V and 3 bases from J; bases unmatched to any gene: 7. CDR3 sequence reads: CAISEGQAQLYEQYF. The CDR3 DNA follows: TGTGCCATCAGTGAGGGACAGGCTCAACTCTACGAGCAGTACTTC.

The V gene is TRBV24-1, the J gene TRBJ2-5; 10 bases agree with TRBD2. CDR3 length: 18 residues. Losses at the gene ends were 3 bases for V and 0 bases for J; bases not matched to a gene: 9. Germline values: CDR1 KGHDR, CDR2 SFDVKD. The CDR3 DNA reads as TGTGCCACCAGTGATGAGGTTGGGACTAGCGCCCACCAAGAGACCCAGTACTTC. Translated: CATSDEVGTSAHQETQYF.

V gene TRBV12-3 or TRBV12-4 combines with J gene TRBJ1-6, with a possible D match to TRBD1 (6 bases). The CDR3 consists of 15 residues. V lost 6 bases and J lost 3, with 12 bases in between. The CDR3 DNA reads TGTGCCAGCAGCCCTTTGGACAGCTATAATTCACCCCTCCACTTT. This gives the protein CASSPLDSYNSPLHF.

V is TRBV30 and J is TRBJ2-7, with D possibly TRBD2 on 6 matching bases. The V and J ends lost 0 bases and 6 bases respectively, with 15 bases between them. The CDR3 consists of 14 residues. From germline, CDR1 is GTSNPN and CDR2 SVGIG (reference sequence). In DNA, the CDR3 is TGTGCCTGGAGTGTGCTAGCGTGGGATGGCGAGCAGTACTTC. It encodes CAWSVLAWDGEQYF.

The chain couples TRBV7-9 to TRBJ2-6, with a possible D match to TRBD1 (5 bases). The germline CDR1 and CDR2 sequences are SEHNR and FQNEAQ (reference sequence). V gave up 8 bases and J gave up 1 base, with 9 bases separating them. This CDR3 contains 14 residues. This CDR3 reads CASGQGSGANVLTF. The CDR3 coding sequence is TGTGCCAGCGGTCAGGGTTCTGGGGCCAACGTCCTGACTTTC.

This clonotype was found many times. This rearrangement joins TRBV9 to TRBJ2-2, with TRBD2 matching over 11 bases. CDR1 and CDR2 from the germline V gene are SGDLS and YYNGEE. The CDR3 is made up of 16 amino acids. The trim removed 2 bases at V and 3 bases at J, leaving 3 bases unmatched. The CDR3 DNA reads TGTGCCAGCAGCGTCTTAGCGGGAGGGTACACCGGGGAGCTGTTTTTT. This gives the protein CASSVLAGGYTGELFF.

This clonotype was counted between two and nine times. CDR3 in DNA: TGTGCCAGCAGTGAGCCTAGCGGGAGGGCCGCCAATGAGCAGTTCTTC. This codes for CASSEPSGRAANEQFF. This sequence joins TRBV25-1 and TRBJ2-1; 12 bases are shared with TRBD2. The CDR3 runs to 16 residues. Trimming removed 3 bases from V and 6 bases from J; junction bases left unmatched: 6. Germline CDR1 is MGHDK and CDR2 is SYGVNS.

To note about this clonotype: This CDR3 fails to terminate in the conserved phenylalanine or tryptophan, so it likely reflects a read error. This chain uses TRBV9 with TRBJ1-3; maybe TRBD1 (6 bases). The ends were cut back, 4 bases at V and 0 bases at J, with 17 bases in the middle. In germline, CDR1 is SGDLS, CDR2 YYNGEE. The CDR3 totals 17 residues. In nucleotides, the CDR3 is TGTGCCAGCAGCCCGTACCCGGACAGCTCCTCTGGAAACACCATATATTCT. This codes for CASSPYPDSSSGNTIYS.